One sample yielded the 28 T cell receptor beta chains listed below, sequenced in a study of T-cell memory formation after mild COVID-19. Each CDR3 protein is one row after TCRdb ran MiXCR on the 5' RACE reads. This table holds just over 350,000 distinct CDR3 sequences, around 15% found once. The material sequenced was PBMCs or a T cell subset sorted from them (not recorded which). The source of these receptors is a man aged 18 to 30 who had mild COVID-19 (a few samples of this study predate the infection). Cell type and time point are not known.

CDR3 residues: CASSEDSGFYEQYF. The CDR3 DNA is TGCGCCAGCAGCGAAGACAGTGGATTCTACGAGCAGTACTTC. The chain uses TRBV5-1 and TRBJ2-7; tentatively, D is TRBD1 (5 bases). The V gene's germline CDR1 is SGHRS and CDR2 YFSETQ. The CDR3 totals 14 residues. Trimming took 4 bases from V and 3 from J, leaving 14 bases between them.

The J gene is TRBJ1-1, the V gene TRBV19, with TRBD1 identical over 9 bases. Germline CDR1 and CDR2: LNHDA and SQIVND (reference sequence). The CDR3 runs 14 residues. J was trimmed by 5 bases and V by 6 bases; bases with no gene match: 7. The CDR3 spells CASSKQGAGTEAFF. CDR3 coding DNA: TGTGCCAGTAGCAAACAGGGGGCAGGAACTGAAGCTTTCTTT.

This clonotype occurred a few times. The chain recombines TRBV7-8 with TRBJ2-1; D may be TRBD2 (5 bases). The length of the CDR3 is 17 residues. Germline CDR1 SGHVS, CDR2 FQNEAQ. V was trimmed by 0 bases and J by 4 bases, leaving 16 bases between them. The CDR3 nucleotides read TGTGCCAGCAGCTTAGCTTCGCCGAGGGCAGCTTACAATGAGCAGTTCTTC. Amino acids: CASSLASPRAAYNEQFF.

This clonotype has more than one count but fewer than ten. The chain joins TRBV4-1 to TRBJ2-2; 7 nucleotides match TRBD1. CDR3 length: 16 amino acids. CDR1 is MGHRA and CDR2 is YSYEKL in the germline V gene. The V segment lost 3 bases and the J segment 5 bases; nucleotides outside the gene matches: 9. CDR3 sequence reads: CASSHPGQALTGELFF. As DNA, the CDR3 is TGCGCCAGCAGCCATCCCGGACAGGCTTTGACCGGGGAGCTGTTTTTT.

This clonotype has a count of ten or more. The chain links TRBV11-2 to TRBJ2-2, with D perhaps TRBD2 (5 bases). Deletions cut 8 bases from V and 3 bases from J, with 13 bases between. This CDR3 comprises 14 residues. CDR1 and CDR2 from the germline V gene are SGHAT and FQNNGV. The CDR3 loop is CASFEGSDTGELFF. Written as DNA, the CDR3 is TGTGCCAGCTTTGAGGGATCGGACACCGGGGAGCTGTTTTTT.

In its sample, this clonotype was seen a few times. This chain joins TRBV29-1 and TRBJ2-2; 8 bases align to TRBD1. J lost 2 bases, V lost 6 bases, and 8 bases had no gene match. There are 15 residues in the CDR3. Germline loops: CDR1 SQVTM, CDR2 ANQGSEA. The CDR3: CSVLGDRGNTGELFF. CDR3 DNA sequence: TGCAGCGTCCTGGGCGACAGGGGAAACACCGGGGAGCTGTTTTTT.

The chain uses TRBV6-2 or TRBV6-3 and TRBJ2-2; 7 nucleotides match TRBD1. Per germline, CDR1 MNHEY and CDR2 SVGEGT. The CDR3 loop spans 16 amino acids. Unmatched junction bases numbered 6, after V lost 4 bases and J lost 1 base. CDR3 DNA: TGTGCCAGCAGTTTGCGACAGGGCCGGAACACCGGGGAGCTGTTTTTT. It yields the protein CASSLRQGRNTGELFF.

This chain connects TRBV7-8 to TRBJ1-2; D is unclear. V lost 5 bases and J lost 2, with 15 bases in between. CDR3 length: 15 residues. Germline loops: CDR1 SGHVS, CDR2 FQNEAQ. CDR3 loop: CASSGYGEGNYGYTF. CDR3 nucleotides: TGTGCCAGCAGCGGTTACGGCGAAGGGAACTATGGCTACACCTTC.

This chain links TRBV20-1 with TRBJ1-3; a weak D match, TRBD1 (6 bases). Trimming stripped 4 bases from V and 8 bases from J, with 9 bases between. There are 11 residues in the CDR3. Germline-derived CDR1 and CDR2 are DFQATT and SNEGSKA (reference sequence). The CDR3 region has the DNA TGCAGTGCTAAAAGGGGGGACACCATATATTTT. Translated, it gives CSAKRGDTIYF.

This clonotype turned up a few times. This chain uses TRBV9 with TRBJ2-1; D is undetermined. Germline lookup yields CDR1 SGDLS and CDR2 YYNGEE. The V and J ends lost 0 bases and 8 bases respectively, with 9 bases between them. The CDR3 sequence is 13 residues long. The CDR3 DNA sequence: TGTGCCAGCAGCGTAGCGCCCAGCTATGAGCAGTTCTTC. This encodes CASSVAPSYEQFF.

This clonotype was seen a few times. The rearrangement uses TRBV12-3 or TRBV12-4 and TRBJ2-5, with no clear D. The CDR3 extends over 11 amino acids. V was trimmed by 5 bases and J by 10 bases, leaving 11 bases between them. The CDR3 DNA reads TGTGCCAGCAGTAAGGACGAAGGCCAGTACTTC. This codes for CASSKDEGQYF.

This clonotype was seen only a few times. DNA for the CDR3: TGTGCCAGCAGTTACTCCAGGGGGCGAAATGGCTACACCTTC. Protein product: CASSYSRGRNGYTF. V usage is TRBV6-5 and J usage is TRBJ1-2, with TRBD1 identical over 8 bases. Germline CDR1 is MNHEY and CDR2 is SVGAGI. The CDR3 is made up of 14 amino acids. Trimming cost V 0 bases and J 6 bases; bases outside gene matches: 3.

The chain is built from TRBV7-9 and TRBJ2-7; TRBD2 is a possible D gene (5 bases). The CDR3 totals 13 residues. Germline V lookup: CDR1 SEHNR, CDR2 FQNEAQ (reference sequence). Trimming shortened V by 5 bases and J by 7 bases, and 15 bases separated the two germline ends. CDR3 in DNA: TGTGCCAGCAGCCTGACACTTCGGGGAGAGCAGTACTTC. It encodes CASSLTLRGEQYF.

The chain carries TRBV5-4 and TRBJ2-3; possible D gene TRBD1, 5 bases. Trimming pared 6 bases from V and 0 bases from J, leaving 17 bases between. The length of the CDR3 is 16 residues. Germline-derived CDR1 and CDR2 are SGHNT and YYREEE (reference sequence). The CDR3 bases are TGTGCCAGCAACTACCACAGGTTCTCTAGCACAGATACGCAGTATTTT. Residues: CASNYHRFSSTDTQYF.

This chain connects TRBV20-1 to TRBJ1-2; D unresolved. The CDR3 has 11 amino acids. Germline CDR1 reads DFQATT; CDR2 reads SNEGSKA (reference sequence). The V gene lost 3 bases and the J gene lost 3 bases, with 5 bases spanning the gap. In DNA, the CDR3 is TGCAGTGCTAGGGCTGACTATGGCTACACCTTC. Its translation is CSARADYGYTF.

Note on this clonotype: Compared with germline, one end of the junction differs, possibly owing to a read error. V gene TRBV5-1 combines with J gene TRBJ2-5; the D is unclear. Germline values: CDR1 SGHRS, CDR2 YFSETQ. This CDR3 comprises 14 residues. The CDR3 coding sequence is TGCGCCAGCAGATTGGGGATCAGTCAAGAGACCCAGTACTTC. This gives the protein CASRLGISQETQYF.

The V call is TRBV20-1, the J call TRBJ1-5; D is possibly TRBD1 (6 bases). The CDR3 totals 15 residues. CDR1 and CDR2 from the germline V gene are DFQATT and SNEGSKA (reference sequence). V gave up 4 bases and J gave up 4 bases, with 17 bases separating them. The CDR3: CSAILGGRLNQPQHF. CDR3 DNA sequence: TGCAGTGCTATCCTGGGGGGGCGACTTAATCAGCCCCAGCATTTT.

This clonotype appeared a few times. This chain connects TRBV30 to TRBJ1-2; a possible D gene is TRBD1 (6 bases). Germline V gives CDR1 GTSNPN, CDR2 SVGIG (reference sequence). This CDR3 comprises 12 residues. With 8 bases removed from V and 2 bases from J, the gap between germline ends came to 12 bases. Here the CDR3 DNA reads TGTGCCCGGAACAGGGAGAACTATGGCTACACCTTC. Translating it yields CARNRENYGYTF.

In its sample, this clonotype was seen a few times. This chain connects TRBV28 to TRBJ2-3; D may be TRBD2 (6 bases). V was pared by 5 bases and J by 3 bases, with 12 bases between. The CDR3 has 14 amino acids. Germline V gene data show CDR1 as MDHEN and CDR2 as SYDVKM. The CDR3 loop is CASSLAIRTDTQYF. CDR3 nucleotide sequence: TGTGCCAGCAGTCTAGCGATCAGGACAGATACGCAGTATTTT. Variable domain in full (rest from reference TRBV28 and TRBJ2-3): DVKVTQSSRYLVKRTGEKVFLECVQDMDHENMFWYRQDPGLGLRLIYFSYDVKMKEKGDIPEGYSVSREKKERFSLILESASTNQTSMYLCASSLAIRTDTQYFGPGTRLTVL.

V usage is TRBV7-2 and J usage is TRBJ1-6; D call uncertain. Germline loops: CDR1 SGHTA, CDR2 FQGNSA. This CDR3 contains 15 residues. Trimming removed 1 base at V and 7 bases at J, with 11 bases between. The CDR3 is CASSLVSRSNSPLHF. The CDR3 DNA is TGTGCCAGCAGCTTAGTAAGCAGGAGCAATTCACCCCTCCACTTT.

This rearrangement joins TRBV5-6 to TRBJ1-3; D is unresolved. The CDR3 has 14 residues. Trimming pared 1 base from V and 0 bases from J, leaving 5 bases between. Germline lookup yields CDR1 SGHDT and CDR2 YYEEEE. The CDR3 sequence: CASSLMDSGNTIYF. The CDR3 coding sequence is TGTGCCAGCAGCTTGATGGACTCTGGAAACACCATATATTTT.

The chain carries TRBV20-1 and TRBJ2-3, with TRBD2 matching 10 bases. CDR1 and CDR2 (germline): DFQATT, SNEGSKA (reference sequence). CDR3 length: 14 amino acids. V dropped 6 bases and J dropped 3; count of bases not matched to a gene: 6. This CDR3 is CSAQAGGPTDTQYF. CDR3 bases: TGCAGTGCGCAAGCGGGGGGGCCTACAGATACGCAGTATTTT.

In its sample, this clonotype was seen a few times. The rearrangement uses TRBV6-2 or TRBV6-3 and TRBJ2-7; either TRBD1 or TRBD2 may fit D (6 bases each). CDR1 MNHEY and CDR2 SVGEGT come from the germline V gene. Deletions cut 2 bases from V and 3 bases from J, with 14 bases between. CDR3 size: 15 residues. The CDR3 DNA reads TGTGCCAGCAGTTACAGGGACCGGGGGCTCTACGAGCAGTACGTC. Its translation: CASSYRDRGLYEQYV.

This clonotype appeared a few times. The genes are TRBV12-3 or TRBV12-4 and TRBJ1-6; no definite D call. The CDR3 is 15 residues long. The ends were cut back, 7 bases at V and 6 bases at J, with 16 bases in the middle. This chain's CDR3 is CASTSGSAGNSPLHF. The CDR3 coding sequence is TGTGCCAGCACCTCCGGGTCGGCTGGTAATTCACCCCTCCACTTT.

The rearrangement uses TRBV7-2 and TRBJ2-7; a possible D gene is TRBD1 (6 bases). Trimming removed 5 bases from V and 3 bases from J, with 17 bases in between. This CDR3 has 15 residues. Germline V gives CDR1 SGHTA, CDR2 FQGNSA. In DNA form, the CDR3 reads TGTGCCAGCAGCCTGCAGGGGAAATCTAGCTACGAGCAGTACTTC. This translates into CASSLQGKSSYEQYF.

The chain has TRBV20-1 and TRBJ1-5; 10 bases are a match to TRBD1. Germline CDR1 and CDR2: DFQATT and SNEGSKA (reference sequence). V lost 2 bases, J lost 7 bases, and 5 bases stayed unmatched. The CDR3 is made up of 14 amino acids. CDR3 sequence reads: CSARRDRGGQPQHF. The DNA of the CDR3 is TGCAGTGCTAGAAGGGACAGGGGCGGCCAGCCCCAGCATTTT.

About this clonotype itself: A clone one base away is much larger, so this may be a read error. The chain links TRBV5-6 to TRBJ1-1; D ambiguous. From germline, CDR1 is SGHDT and CDR2 YYEEEE. The CDR3 is 14 residues long. CDR3 region: CASTLYSVRTGAFF. The CDR3 DNA follows: TGTGCCAGCACCCTTTATAGCGTTAGGACTGGAGCTTTCTTT.

This clonotype turned up a few times. The V gene is TRBV4-1, the J gene TRBJ2-5; TRBD2 agrees at 11 bases. Germline V gene data show CDR1 as MGHRA and CDR2 as YSYEKL. With 2 bases clipped from V and 0 bases from J, the junction kept 5 bases outside the gene matches. This CDR3 spans 17 amino acids. This CDR3 is CASSQLLAGANQETQYF. The CDR3 DNA sequence: TGCGCCAGCAGCCAATTACTAGCGGGGGCAAACCAAGAGACCCAGTACTTC.